This T cell receptor (beta chain) was found in a study of human CD4 T cells and Enterobacteriaceae. This CDR3 spans 14 amino acids. V lost 5 bases and J lost 1, with 11 bases in between. Germline CDR1 and CDR2: SEHNR and FQNEAQ (reference sequence). Memory CD4+ T cells were sorted as all CD4+ cells except CD45RA+CCR7+CD95- naive cells, over 95% pure. Deep-level sequencing, detecting one cell in 200,000, covered ex vivo memory CD4+. Using immunoSEQ multiplex PCR, the repertoire was profiled, and TCRdb retains in-frame clones only, with some absent. The data contain about 29,000 clones, 80% to 90% of them singletons.

This clonotype was obtained from a human donor in good health. The chain couples TRBV7-9 to TRBJ1-1; D uncertain. The sequencing input was memory CD4+ T cells from blood. This CDR3 reads CASSHRSGNTEAFF. In DNA, the CDR3 is TGTGCCAGCAGCCACCGCTCAGGGAACACTGAAGCTTTCTTT.